These 16 T cell receptor beta chains share one sample of origin, sequenced in a study of OX40 agonist ivuxolimab in advanced cancers. Profiled with immunoSEQ multiplex PCR; TCRdb holds only in-frame clones, not every one. The repertoire includes tens of thousands of clones, 89% of them detected once, and approximately 0.38% sits in the top ten. Sequencing was performed on CD4+ or CD8+ T cells sorted from blood, taken in a trial of the OX40 agonist ivuxolimab. The receptors originated from an adult with an advanced solid tumor such as melanoma, head and neck, liver or kidney cancer.

The chain carries TRBV29-1 and TRBJ1-4; 8 nucleotides match TRBD1. V shed 6 bases, J shed 7 bases, and the junction held 4 bases outside the gene matches. Germline CDR1 reads SQVTM; CDR2 reads ANQGSEA. CDR3 length: 12 residues. CDR3 DNA sequence: TGCAGCGTCGGACAGGGAGTTGAAAAACTGTTTTTT. It yields the protein CSVGQGVEKLFF.

The chain links TRBV6-1 to TRBJ1-2, with D unresolved. Trimming pared 1 base from V and 4 bases from J, leaving 10 bases between. The CDR3 length is 14 residues. Germline assignment: CDR1 MNHNS and CDR2 SASEGT. CDR3 coding DNA: TGTGCCAGCAGTGAAGTTGAGGCTATCTATGGCTACACCTTC. This encodes CASSEVEAIYGYTF.

J is TRBJ2-4 and V is TRBV5-1; possibly TRBD1 or TRBD2 for D (5 bases each). Germline V gene lookup returns CDR1 SGHRS and CDR2 YFSETQ. V lost 4 bases, J lost 11 bases, and 13 bases lay in between. This CDR3 spans 12 amino acids. The CDR3 sequence: CASSGSGLVQYF. The CDR3 DNA sequence: TGCGCCAGCAGCGGGTCGGGGCTTGTTCAGTACTTC.

This chain links TRBV19 with TRBJ2-5; TRBD1 is a possible D gene (5 bases). Trimming left V 1 base short and J 1 base short, with 10 bases between. The germline gives CDR1 LNHDA, CDR2 SQIVND (reference sequence). The CDR3 is made up of 15 amino acids. The CDR3 region is CASSIVGAGQETQYF. The CDR3 nucleotides read TGTGCCAGTAGTATAGTAGGGGCAGGCCAAGAGACCCAGTACTTC.

In its sample, this clone was seen once. The V and J genes are TRBV19 and TRBJ2-1, with 9 positions matching TRBD2. Unmatched junction bases numbered 5, after V lost 3 bases and J lost 5 bases. CDR1 LNHDA and CDR2 SQIVND come from the germline V gene (reference sequence). This CDR3 has 15 amino acids. CDR3 sequence (DNA): TGTGCCAGTAGTATCAAAGCGGGAGGTAACAATGAGCAGTTCTTC. Amino acids: CASSIKAGGNNEQFF.

The chain is built from TRBV5-1 and TRBJ2-1; 14 positions agree with TRBD2. This CDR3 is 17 amino acids long. Per germline, CDR1 SGHRS and CDR2 YFSETQ. Trimming at V came to 4 bases and at J to 2 bases, leaving 5 bases not matched to a gene. CDR3 loop: CASSPGTSGSAYNEQFF. CDR3 in DNA: TGCGCCAGCAGCCCCGGGACTAGCGGGAGTGCCTACAATGAGCAGTTCTTC.

V usage is TRBV2 and J usage is TRBJ2-7, with 8 positions matching TRBD2. This CDR3 spans 15 amino acids. With V trimmed by 4 bases and J by 3 bases, 8 bases remained unmatched. In germline, CDR1 is SNHLY, CDR2 FYNNEI. CDR3 amino acids: CASSGGSGSDYEQYF. As DNA, the CDR3 is TGTGCCAGCAGTGGCGGCAGCGGGAGTGACTACGAGCAGTACTTC. The full variable domain, rest sourced from reference TRBV2 and TRBJ2-7, is EPEVTQTPSHQVTQMGQEVILRCVPISNHLYFYWYRQILGQKVEFLVSFYNNEISEKSEIFDDQFSVERPDGSNFTLKIRSTKLEDSAMYFCASSGGSGSDYEQYFGPGTRLTVT.

By frequency in the sample, this clone is medium-sized. This sequence joins TRBV5-1 and TRBJ2-7; D is perhaps TRBD2 (6 bases). This CDR3 is built from 16 residues. Germline assignment: CDR1 SGHRS and CDR2 YFSETQ. Trimming pared 3 bases from V and 2 bases from J, leaving 18 bases between. The CDR3: CASSSSSLSGAYEQYF. The CDR3, as DNA: TGCGCCAGCAGCTCCTCTAGTCTATCGGGGGCCTACGAGCAGTACTTC.

The J gene is TRBJ2-3, the V gene TRBV19; perhaps TRBD2 as D (7 bases). The CDR3 has 13 residues. The germline V and J ends were trimmed by 8 bases and 8 bases, with 17 bases remaining between them. Germline loops: CDR1 LNHDA, CDR2 SQIVND (reference sequence). The CDR3 nucleotides read TGTGCCAGTGGGGCAGGGGAGGGGGGTACGCAGTATTTT. This sequence encodes CASGAGEGGTQYF.

V is TRBV14 and J is TRBJ2-1; no firm D call. The CDR3 runs 15 residues. V was shortened by 3 bases and J by 0 bases, with 9 bases between the two germline ends. Germline V gene data show CDR1 as SGHDN and CDR2 as FVKESK. The CDR3 protein is CASSHFLYSYNEQFF. The DNA for the CDR3 is TGTGCCAGCAGCCATTTTCTCTACTCCTACAATGAGCAGTTCTTC.

The rearrangement links TRBV5-1 to TRBJ2-7; 9 bases align to TRBD1. This CDR3 is 15 amino acids long. V was clipped by 2 bases and J by 5 bases; unmatched bases: 8. Germline V gene data show CDR1 as SGHRS and CDR2 as YFSETQ. CDR3 residues: CASSFTGGTMDEQYF. The CDR3 DNA reads TGCGCCAGCAGCTTCACAGGGGGCACGATGGACGAGCAGTACTTC. Complete variable domain (other parts from reference TRBV5-1 and TRBJ2-7): KAGVTQTPRYLIKTRGQQVTLSCSPISGHRSVSWYQQTPGQGLQFLFEYFSETQRNKGNFPGRFSGRQFSNSRSEMNVSTLELGDSALYLCASSFTGGTMDEQYFGPGTRLTVT.

The chain couples TRBV5-1 to TRBJ2-7; D is possibly TRBD1 (5 bases). The CDR3 is 14 residues long. Per germline, CDR1 SGHRS and CDR2 YFSETQ. Trimming pared 1 base from V and 3 bases from J, leaving 11 bases between. Here the CDR3 reads CASSLSAGNYEQYF. The CDR3 DNA reads as TGCGCCAGCAGCTTGAGCGCAGGGAACTACGAGCAGTACTTC.

The rearrangement links TRBV18 to TRBJ2-7; tentatively, D is TRBD2 (7 bases). V shed 6 bases and J shed 5 bases, with 20 bases lying between them. In germline, CDR1 is KGHSH, CDR2 LQKENI. The CDR3 covers 15 residues. The CDR3 coding sequence is TGTGCCAGCTCTCTATCGAAAGGGGGGGTGGACGAGCAGTACTTC. This translates into CASSLSKGGVDEQYF.

The gene calls are TRBV7-9 and TRBJ1-1; D is perhaps TRBD1 (5 bases). Per the germline V gene, CDR1 is SEHNR and CDR2 is FQNEAQ (reference sequence). CDR3 size: 15 residues. V was pared by 7 bases and J by 3 bases, with 18 bases between. CDR3 bases: TGTGCCAGCACCCAGGGTTCCTCCCTGGACACTGAAGCTTTCTTT. Its protein product is CASTQGSSLDTEAFF. Full variable domain (rest looked up from reference TRBV7-9 and TRBJ1-1): DTGVSQNPRHKITKRGQNVTFRCDPISEHNRLYWYRQTLGQGPEFLTYFQNEAQLEKSRLLSDRFSAERPKGSFSTLEIQRTEQGDSAMYLCASTQGSSLDTEAFFGQGTRLTVV.

The J gene is TRBJ2-5, the V gene TRBV7-2; D is ambiguous. V shed 5 bases and J shed 5 bases, with 15 bases lying between them. In germline, CDR1 is SGHTA, CDR2 FQGNSA. This CDR3 comprises 14 residues. The CDR3 region is CASSPWFPGETQYF. CDR3 bases: TGTGCCAGCAGCCCTTGGTTCCCCGGGGAGACCCAGTACTTC.

Points on this clone: The junction differs from germline at one of its ends, possibly a read error. The CDR3 here is CASSWSLNTEAFF. The CDR3 DNA is TGCGCCAGCAGCTGGTCTTTGAATACTGAAGCTTTCTTT. The chain couples TRBV5-1 to TRBJ1-1, with D uncertain. CDR3 length equals 13 residues. Germline lookup yields CDR1 SGHRS and CDR2 YFSETQ.